These 5 T cell receptor beta chains came from one sample sequenced in a study of identical twins. Using its own MiXCR run on the 5' RACE reads, TCRdb lists one record per CDR3 protein. Of roughly 250,000 distinct CDR3 sequences detected, 7% to 8.5% appear once; the ten largest clones hold 5% to 6%. These same data were also listed under a study on yellow fever vaccine responses in identical twins.

Sequences were obtained from CD8+ T cells sorted from blood. These receptors came from a young woman in good health.

The chain carries TRBV19 and TRBJ2-7, with D tentatively TRBD2 (5 bases). The CDR3 covers 14 residues. The ends were cut back, 1 base at V and 1 base at J, with 8 bases in the middle. Germline V lookup: CDR1 LNHDA, CDR2 SQIVND (reference sequence). CDR3 in DNA: TGTGCCAGTAGTATAGGAGAGGGATCCTACGAGCAGTACTTC. Amino acids: CASSIGEGSYEQYF.

At least ten counts were recorded for this clonotype. The chain combines TRBV2 with TRBJ2-7; 9 positions agree with TRBD1. Losses at the gene ends were 8 bases for V and 1 base for J; bases not matched to a gene: 12. There are 16 residues in the CDR3. Germline V gene lookup returns CDR1 SNHLY and CDR2 FYNNEI. In DNA form, the CDR3 reads TGTGCCAGCCACCGAGGTATGGGGACAGGGTCCTACGAGCAGTACTTC. Translated, it gives CASHRGMGTGSYEQYF.

This rearrangement joins TRBV28 to TRBJ2-3, with D unresolved. The CDR3 contains 13 residues. The germline gives CDR1 MDHEN, CDR2 SYDVKM. Deletions cut 7 bases from V and 4 bases from J, with 12 bases between. CDR3 residues: CASTRLSADTQYF. As DNA, the CDR3 is TGTGCCAGCACGAGGCTTTCGGCAGATACGCAGTATTTT. Filled out from reference TRBV28 and TRBJ2-3, the complete variable domain reads DVKVTQSSRYLVKRTGEKVFLECVQDMDHENMFWYRQDPGLGLRLIYFSYDVKMKEKGDIPEGYSVSREKKERFSLILESASTNQTSMYLCASTRLSADTQYFGPGTRLTVL.

The chain is built from TRBV27 and TRBJ1-1; TRBD1 matches at 10 bases. Germline lookup yields CDR1 MNHEY and CDR2 SMNVEV (reference sequence). The CDR3 has 14 residues. The V segment lost 3 bases and the J segment 5 bases; nucleotides outside the gene matches: 3. The CDR3: CASSLTGGRTEAFF. CDR3 DNA: TGTGCCAGCAGTTTGACAGGGGGCAGGACTGAAGCTTTCTTT.

This clonotype was seen a handful of times. The chain couples TRBV11-2 to TRBJ2-7; D is ambiguous. This CDR3 has 13 amino acids. Between the trimmed V and J ends, which lost 1 base and 6 bases, there was a span of 10 bases. Germline V gene data show CDR1 as SGHAT and CDR2 as FQNNGV. In DNA form, the CDR3 reads TGTGCCAGCAGCTTAGTGGGCCCTGGCGAGCAGTACGTC. It encodes CASSLVGPGEQYV.